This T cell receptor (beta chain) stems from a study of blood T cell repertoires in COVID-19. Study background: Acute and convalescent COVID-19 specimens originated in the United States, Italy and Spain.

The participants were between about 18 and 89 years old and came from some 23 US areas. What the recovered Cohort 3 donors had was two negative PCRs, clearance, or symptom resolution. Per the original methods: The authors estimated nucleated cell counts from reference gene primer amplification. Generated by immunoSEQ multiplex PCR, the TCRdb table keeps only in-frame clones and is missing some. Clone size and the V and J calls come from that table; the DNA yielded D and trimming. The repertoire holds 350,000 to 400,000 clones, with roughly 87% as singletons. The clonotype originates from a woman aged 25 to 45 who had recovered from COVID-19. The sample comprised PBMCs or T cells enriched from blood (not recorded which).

DNA for the CDR3: TGTGCCAGCAGAAAACCGGGACAGGGGAAAACGGGCTACACCTTC. This encodes CASRKPGQGKTGYTF. The chain employs TRBV11-2 and TRBJ1-2; 10 bases match TRBD1. J lost 8 bases, V lost 6 bases, and 12 bases had no gene match. The CDR3 spans 15 residues. Germline loops: CDR1 SGHAT, CDR2 FQNNGV.